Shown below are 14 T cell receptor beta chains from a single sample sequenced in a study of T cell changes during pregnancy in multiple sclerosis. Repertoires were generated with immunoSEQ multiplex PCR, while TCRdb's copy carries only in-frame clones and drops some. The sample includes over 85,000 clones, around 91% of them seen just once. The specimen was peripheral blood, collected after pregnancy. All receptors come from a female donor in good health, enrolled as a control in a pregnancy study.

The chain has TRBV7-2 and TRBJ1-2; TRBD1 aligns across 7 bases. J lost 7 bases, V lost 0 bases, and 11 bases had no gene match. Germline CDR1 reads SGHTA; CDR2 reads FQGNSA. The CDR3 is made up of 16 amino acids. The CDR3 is CASSLAGQAATLGYTF. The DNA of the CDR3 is TGTGCCAGCAGCTTAGCCGGACAGGCCGCAACCCTTGGCTACACCTTC.

Here the CDR3 DNA reads TGCGCCACCAAGGACAGGCTCAACTATGGCTACACCTTC. Amino acid sequence: CATKDRLNYGYTF. The chain carries TRBV23-1 and TRBJ1-2, with 7 bases identical to TRBD1. TRBV23-1 is an ORF for which the function is uncertain. Trimming took 10 bases from V and 2 from J; bases not matched to a gene: 7. The CDR3 extends over 13 amino acids.

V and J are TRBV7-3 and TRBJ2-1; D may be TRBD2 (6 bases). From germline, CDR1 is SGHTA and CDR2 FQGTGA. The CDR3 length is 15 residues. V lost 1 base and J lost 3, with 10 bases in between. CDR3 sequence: CASSLSPGVYNEQFF. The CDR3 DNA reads TGTGCCAGCAGCTTAAGTCCGGGGGTCTACAATGAGCAGTTCTTC.

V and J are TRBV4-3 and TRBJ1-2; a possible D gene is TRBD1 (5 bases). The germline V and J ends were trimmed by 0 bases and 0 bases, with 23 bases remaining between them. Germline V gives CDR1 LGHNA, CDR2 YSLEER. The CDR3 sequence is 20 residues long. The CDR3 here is CASSQDRETGVLPSNYGYTF. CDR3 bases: TGCGCCAGCAGCCAAGATAGGGAGACGGGGGTTCTTCCTTCTAACTATGGCTACACCTTC.

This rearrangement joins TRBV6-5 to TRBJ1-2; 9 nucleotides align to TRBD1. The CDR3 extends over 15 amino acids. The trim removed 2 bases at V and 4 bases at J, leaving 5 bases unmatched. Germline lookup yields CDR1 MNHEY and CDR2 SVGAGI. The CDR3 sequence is CASSYHTGGIYGYTF. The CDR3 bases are TGTGCCAGCAGTTACCACACAGGGGGCATCTATGGCTACACCTTC.

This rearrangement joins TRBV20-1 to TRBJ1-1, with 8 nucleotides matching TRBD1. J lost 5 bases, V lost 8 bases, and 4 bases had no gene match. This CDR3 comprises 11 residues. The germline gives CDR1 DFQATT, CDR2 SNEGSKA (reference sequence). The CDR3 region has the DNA TGCAGTTCGGACAGGGAAACTGAAGCTTTCTTT. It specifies CSSDRETEAFF.

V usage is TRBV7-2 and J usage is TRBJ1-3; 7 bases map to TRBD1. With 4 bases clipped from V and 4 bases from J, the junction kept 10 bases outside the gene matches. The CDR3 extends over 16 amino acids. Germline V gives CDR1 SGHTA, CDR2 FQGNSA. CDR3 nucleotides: TGTGCCAGCAGCTCCCCGGGACAGACGGGGGGAAACACCATATATTTT. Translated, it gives CASSSPGQTGGNTIYF.

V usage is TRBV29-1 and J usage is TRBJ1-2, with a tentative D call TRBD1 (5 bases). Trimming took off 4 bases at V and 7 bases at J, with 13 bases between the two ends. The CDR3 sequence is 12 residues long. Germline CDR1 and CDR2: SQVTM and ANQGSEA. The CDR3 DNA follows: TGCAGCGTTGGATGGGGCGACGGTGGCTACACCTTC. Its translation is CSVGWGDGGYTF.

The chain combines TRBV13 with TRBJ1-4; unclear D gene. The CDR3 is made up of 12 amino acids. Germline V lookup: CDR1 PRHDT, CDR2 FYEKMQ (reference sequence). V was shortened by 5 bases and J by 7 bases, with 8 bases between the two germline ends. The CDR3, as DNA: TGTGCCAGCAGCCCGTCGGGTGAAAAACTGTTTTTT. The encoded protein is CASSPSGEKLFF.

Here the CDR3 reads CASSVEGTYNSPLHF. The CDR3 DNA sequence: TGTGCCAGCAGCGTAGAGGGGACCTATAATTCACCCCTCCACTTT. The V call is TRBV9, the J call TRBJ1-6; D possibly corresponds to TRBD1 (5 bases). The ends were cut back, 0 bases at V and 2 bases at J, with 6 bases in the middle. Germline-derived CDR1 and CDR2 are SGDLS and YYNGEE. The length of the CDR3 is 15 residues.

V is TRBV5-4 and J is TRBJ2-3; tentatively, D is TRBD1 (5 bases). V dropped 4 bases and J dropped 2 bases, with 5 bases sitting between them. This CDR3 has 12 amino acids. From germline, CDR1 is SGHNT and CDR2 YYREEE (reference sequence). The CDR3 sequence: CASSGATDTQYF. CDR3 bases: TGTGCCAGCAGCGGGGCCACAGATACGCAGTATTTT.

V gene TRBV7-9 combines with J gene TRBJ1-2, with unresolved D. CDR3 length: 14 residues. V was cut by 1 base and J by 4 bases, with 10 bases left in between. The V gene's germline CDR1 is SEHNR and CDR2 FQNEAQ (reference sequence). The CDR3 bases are TGTGCCAGCAGCTTAGAACTTGCAACCTATGGCTACACCTTC. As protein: CASSLELATYGYTF.

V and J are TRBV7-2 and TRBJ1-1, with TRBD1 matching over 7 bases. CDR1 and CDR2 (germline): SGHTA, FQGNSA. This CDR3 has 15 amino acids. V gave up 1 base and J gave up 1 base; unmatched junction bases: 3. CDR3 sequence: CASSLVTGKNTEAFF. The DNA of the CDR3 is TGTGCCAGCAGCTTAGTGACAGGGAAGAACACTGAAGCTTTCTTT. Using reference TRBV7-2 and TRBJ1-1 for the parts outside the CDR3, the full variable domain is GAGVSQSPSNKVTEKGKDVELRCDPISGHTALYWYRQSLGQGLEFLIYFQGNSAPDKSGLPSDRFSAERTGGSVSTLTIQRTQQEDSAVYLCASSLVTGKNTEAFFGQGTRLTVV.

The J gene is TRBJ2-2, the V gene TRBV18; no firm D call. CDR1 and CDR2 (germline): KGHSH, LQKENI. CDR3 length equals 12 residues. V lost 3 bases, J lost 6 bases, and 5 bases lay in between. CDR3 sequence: CASSPSSGELFF. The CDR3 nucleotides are TGTGCCAGCTCACCTTCTTCCGGGGAGCTGTTTTTT.